These 7 T cell receptor beta chains were sequenced from one sample in a study of blood T cells in healthy people across ages. Using a J-beta primer mix together with a sample-barcoded 5' primer, a second PCR was run for about 6 to 12 cycles. One entry per CDR3 protein results from TCRdb running MiXCR on the 5' RACE reads. The repertoire includes more than 900,000 distinct CDR3 sequences, approximately 25% of them detected once, and about 0.69% sits in the top ten. The same sample was also used in a study of T cells of mothers and their children.

The sequenced material came from blood. These TCRs come from a girl under 10 years old in good health.

This clonotype was found once. One end of the junction fails to match germline, which may point to a read error. V and J are TRBV12-3 or TRBV12-4 and TRBJ2-3; D call uncertain. The CDR3 length is 11 residues. As DNA, the CDR3 is TGTGGCAGCGTTAGAGCAGATACGCAGTATTTT. It is translated as CGSVRADTQYF.

The rearrangement uses TRBV6-5 and TRBJ1-2; TRBD1 agrees at 7 bases. The CDR3 runs 15 residues. V dropped 6 bases and J dropped 4; count of bases not matched to a gene: 11. Germline V gene sequence: CDR1 MNHEY, CDR2 SVGAGI. In DNA form, the CDR3 reads TGTGCCAGCAGGCTACAGGGGCCGCCCAGCTATGGCTACACCTTC. Residues: CASRLQGPPSYGYTF.

The chain carries TRBV6-1 and TRBJ1-1; possible D gene TRBD1, 6 bases. The CDR3 has 15 residues. Trimming removed 4 bases from V and 1 base from J, with 13 bases in between. Germline CDR1 is MNHNS and CDR2 is SASEGT. Written as DNA, the CDR3 is TGTGCCAGCAGTGGACAGGTACCCTCGAACACTGAAGCTTTCTTT. Its translation is CASSGQVPSNTEAFF.

CDR3 loop: CASSGVLAKNIQYF. CDR3 bases: TGTGCCAGCAGTGGTGTTCTAGCCAAAAACATTCAGTACTTC. The chain joins TRBV6-1 to TRBJ2-4, with no clear D. V dropped 4 bases and J dropped 0 bases, with 7 bases sitting between them. Germline CDR1 reads MNHNS; CDR2 reads SASEGT. The CDR3 totals 14 residues.

This clonotype has a handful of counts. The chain employs TRBV7-8 and TRBJ1-4; D is undetermined. V gave up 1 base and J gave up 8 bases, with 11 bases separating them. Germline V gene lookup returns CDR1 SGHVS and CDR2 FQNEAQ. CDR3 length: 14 amino acids. The CDR3 nucleotides read TGTGCCAGCAGCTTAGACCCGGGATACGAAAAACTGTTTTTT. This codes for CASSLDPGYEKLFF.

This clonotype occurred a few times. The CDR3 reads CASMLVTGELFF. Written as DNA, the CDR3 is TGTGCCAGCATGCTAGTCACCGGGGAGCTGTTTTTT. The rearrangement links TRBV6-6 to TRBJ2-2; D is unclear. Germline V gene lookup returns CDR1 MNHNY and CDR2 SVGAGI (reference sequence). V was cut by 7 bases and J by 4 bases, with 7 bases left in between. This CDR3 has 12 amino acids.

Only a few counts were recorded for this clonotype. The J gene is TRBJ2-5, the V gene TRBV20-1; TRBD1 matches at 9 bases. The J call may be faulty, since TRBJ2-7 better matches the DNA end. Germline CDR1 is DFQATT and CDR2 is SNEGSKA (reference sequence). This CDR3 comprises 13 residues. Written as DNA, the CDR3 is TGCAGTGCTGAGTCCGGGACAGGGTACGAGCAGTACTTC. Protein product: CSAESGTGYEQYF.